Sequencing of this T cell receptor beta chain was carried out in a study of blood T cell repertoires in COVID-19. Seattle-derived patients entered the study during active infection and were followed longitudinally. From germline, CDR1 is MNHEY and CDR2 SMNVEV (reference sequence). The CDR3 totals 15 residues. V was shortened by 3 bases and J by 5 bases, with 13 bases between the two germline ends. Authors' processing steps: Estimation of nucleated cell counts relied on the amplification of reference gene primers. Generated by immunoSEQ multiplex PCR, the TCRdb table keeps only in-frame clones and is missing some. That table is the source of V, J and clone size, and D and trimming were worked out from the DNA. The table includes 350,000 or so clones, around 90% detected once.

The chain couples TRBV27 to TRBJ2-2; TRBD2 might be the D (6 bases). The source material was peripheral blood. The source is a woman aged 55-69 years with COVID-19, enrolled during active disease. The CDR3 sequence: CASSFGGRGTGELFF. DNA for the CDR3: TGTGCCAGCAGTTTTGGGGGGAGAGGGACCGGGGAGCTGTTTTTT.